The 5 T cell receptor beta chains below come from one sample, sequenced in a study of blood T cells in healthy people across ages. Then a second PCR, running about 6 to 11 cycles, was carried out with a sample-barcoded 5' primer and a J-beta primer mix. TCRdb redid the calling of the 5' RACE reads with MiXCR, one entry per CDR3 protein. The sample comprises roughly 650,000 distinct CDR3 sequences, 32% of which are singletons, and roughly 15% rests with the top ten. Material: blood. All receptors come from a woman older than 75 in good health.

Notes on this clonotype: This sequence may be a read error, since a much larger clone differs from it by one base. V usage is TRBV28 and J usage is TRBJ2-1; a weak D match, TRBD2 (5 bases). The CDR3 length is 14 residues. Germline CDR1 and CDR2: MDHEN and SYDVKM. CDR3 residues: CTSSLGLATNEQFF. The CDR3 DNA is TGTACCAGCAGTTTAGGGCTAGCTACAAATGAGCAGTTCTTC. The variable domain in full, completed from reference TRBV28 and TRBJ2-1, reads DVKVTQSSRYLVKRTGEKVFLECVQDMDHENMFWYRQDPGLGLRLIYFSYDVKMKEKGDIPEGYSVSREKKERFSLILESASTNQTSMYLCTSSLGLATNEQFFGPGTRLTVL.

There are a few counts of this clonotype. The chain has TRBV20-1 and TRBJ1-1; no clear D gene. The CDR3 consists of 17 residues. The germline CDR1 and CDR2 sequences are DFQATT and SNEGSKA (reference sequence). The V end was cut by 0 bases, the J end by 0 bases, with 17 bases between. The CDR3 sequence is CSARDSNFRVMNTEAFF. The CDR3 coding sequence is TGCAGTGCTAGAGATTCCAATTTTAGGGTTATGAACACTGAAGCTTTCTTT.

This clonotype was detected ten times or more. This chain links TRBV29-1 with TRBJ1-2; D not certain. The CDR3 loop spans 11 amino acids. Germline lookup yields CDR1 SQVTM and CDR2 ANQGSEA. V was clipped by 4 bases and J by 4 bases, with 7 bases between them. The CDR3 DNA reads TGCAGCGTTGTTAACCGCTATGGCTACACCTTC. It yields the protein CSVVNRYGYTF. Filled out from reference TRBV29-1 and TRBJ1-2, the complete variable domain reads SAVISQKPSRDICQRGTSLTIQCQVDSQVTMMFWYRQQPGQSLTLIATANQGSEATYESGFVIDKFPISRPNLTFSTLTVSNMSPEDSSIYLCSVVNRYGYTFGSGTRLTVV.

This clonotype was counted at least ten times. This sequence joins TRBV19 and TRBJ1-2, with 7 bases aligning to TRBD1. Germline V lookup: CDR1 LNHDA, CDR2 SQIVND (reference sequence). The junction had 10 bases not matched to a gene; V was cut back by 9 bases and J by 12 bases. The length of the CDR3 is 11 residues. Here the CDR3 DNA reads TGTGCCAGCGGACAGGCACAATATAACACCTTC. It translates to CASGQAQYNTF.

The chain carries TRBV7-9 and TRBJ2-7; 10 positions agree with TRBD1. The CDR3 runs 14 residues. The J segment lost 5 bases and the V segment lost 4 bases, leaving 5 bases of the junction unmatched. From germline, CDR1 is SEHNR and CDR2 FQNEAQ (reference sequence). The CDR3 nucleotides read TGTGCCAGCAGCTACCTAGGGACAGGGGACGAGCAGTACTTC. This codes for CASSYLGTGDEQYF.